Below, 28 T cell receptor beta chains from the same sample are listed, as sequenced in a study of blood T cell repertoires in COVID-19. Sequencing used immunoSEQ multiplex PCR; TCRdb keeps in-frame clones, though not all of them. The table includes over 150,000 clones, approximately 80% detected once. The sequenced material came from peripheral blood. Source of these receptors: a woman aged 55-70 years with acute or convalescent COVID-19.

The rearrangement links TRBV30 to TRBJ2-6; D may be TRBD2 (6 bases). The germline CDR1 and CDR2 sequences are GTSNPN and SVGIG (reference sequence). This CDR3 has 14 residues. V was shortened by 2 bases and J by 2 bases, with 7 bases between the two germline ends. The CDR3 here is CAWSSGAGANVLTF. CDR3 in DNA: TGTGCCTGGAGTTCGGGGGCTGGGGCCAACGTCCTGACTTTC.

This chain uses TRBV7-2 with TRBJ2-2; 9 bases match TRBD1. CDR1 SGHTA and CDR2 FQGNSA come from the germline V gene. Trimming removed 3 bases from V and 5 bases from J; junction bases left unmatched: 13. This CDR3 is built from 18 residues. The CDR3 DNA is TGTGCCAGCAGCTTTCTCCGATGGGGACAGGGACGGACCGGGGAGCTGTTTTTT. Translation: CASSFLRWGQGRTGELFF.

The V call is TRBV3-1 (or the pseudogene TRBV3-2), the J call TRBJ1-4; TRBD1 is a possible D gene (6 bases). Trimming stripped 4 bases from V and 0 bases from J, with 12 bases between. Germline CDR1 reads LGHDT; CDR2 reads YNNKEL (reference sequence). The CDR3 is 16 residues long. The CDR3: CASSLAGGPTNEKLFF. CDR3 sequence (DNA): TGTGCCAGCAGCCTCGCGGGGGGCCCAACTAATGAAAAACTGTTTTTT.

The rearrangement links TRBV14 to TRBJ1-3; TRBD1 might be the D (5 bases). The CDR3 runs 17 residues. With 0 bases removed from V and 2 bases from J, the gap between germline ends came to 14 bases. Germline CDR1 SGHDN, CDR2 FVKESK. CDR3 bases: TGTGCCAGCAGCCAAGATATTCGCAGGGAACCTGGAAACACCATATATTTT. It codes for CASSQDIRREPGNTIYF.

For the CDR3, the DNA is TGTGCCATCCAGGGGACAGGGGGTGTCGGCACTGAAGCTTTCTTT. It translates to CAIQGTGGVGTEAFF. The genes are TRBV10-3 and TRBJ1-1; 11 positions match TRBD1. CDR3 length equals 15 residues. Germline V gives CDR1 ENHRY, CDR2 SYGVKD. Losses at the gene ends were 8 bases for V and 4 bases for J; bases not matched to a gene: 9.

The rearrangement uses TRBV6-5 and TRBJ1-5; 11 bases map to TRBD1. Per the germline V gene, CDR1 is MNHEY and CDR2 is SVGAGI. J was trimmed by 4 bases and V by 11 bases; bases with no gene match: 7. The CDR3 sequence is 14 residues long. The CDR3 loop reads CASLRDRGNQPQHF. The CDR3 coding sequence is TGTGCCTCCCTGCGGGACAGGGGGAATCAGCCCCAGCATTTT.

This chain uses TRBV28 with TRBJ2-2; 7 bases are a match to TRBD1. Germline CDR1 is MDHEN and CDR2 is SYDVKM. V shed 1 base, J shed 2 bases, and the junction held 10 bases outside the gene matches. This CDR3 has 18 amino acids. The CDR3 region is CASSLSQGIFLNTGELFF. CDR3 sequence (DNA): TGTGCCAGCAGTTTATCACAGGGGATCTTTCTTAACACCGGGGAGCTGTTTTTT. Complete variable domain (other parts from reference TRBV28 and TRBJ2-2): DVKVTQSSRYLVKRTGEKVFLECVQDMDHENMFWYRQDPGLGLRLIYFSYDVKMKEKGDIPEGYSVSREKKERFSLILESASTNQTSMYLCASSLSQGIFLNTGELFFGEGSRLTVL.

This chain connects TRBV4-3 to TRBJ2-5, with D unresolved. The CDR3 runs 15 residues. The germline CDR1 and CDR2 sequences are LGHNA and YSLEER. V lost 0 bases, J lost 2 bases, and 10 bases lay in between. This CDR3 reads CASSQDSYGQETQYF. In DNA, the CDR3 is TGCGCCAGCAGCCAAGATTCCTACGGTCAAGAGACCCAGTACTTC.

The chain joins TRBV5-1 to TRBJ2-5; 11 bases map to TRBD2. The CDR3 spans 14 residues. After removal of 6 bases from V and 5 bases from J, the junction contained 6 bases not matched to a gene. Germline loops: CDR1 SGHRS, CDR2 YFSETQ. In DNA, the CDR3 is TGCGCCAGCAACATAGCGGGGGGGATGGAGACCCAGTACTTC. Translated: CASNIAGGMETQYF.

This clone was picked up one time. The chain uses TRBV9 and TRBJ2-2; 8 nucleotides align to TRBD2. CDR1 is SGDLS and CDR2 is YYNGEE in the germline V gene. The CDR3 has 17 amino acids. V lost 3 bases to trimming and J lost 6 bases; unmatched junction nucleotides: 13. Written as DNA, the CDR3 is TGTGCCAGCAGCGGCGGGGGGCCCCTTCGAAACGCCGGGGAGCTGTTTTTT. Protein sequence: CASSGGGPLRNAGELFF. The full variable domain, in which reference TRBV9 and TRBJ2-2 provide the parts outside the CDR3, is DSGVTQTPKHLITATGQRVTLRCSPRSGDLSVYWYQQSLDQGLQFLIQYYNGEERAKGNILERFSAQQFPDLHSELNLSSLELGDSALYFCASSGGGPLRNAGELFFGEGSRLTVL.

CDR3 nucleotides: TGTGCCAGCAGTATCGTGGCTCCCTCTGGAAACACCATATATTTT. Amino acids: CASSIVAPSGNTIYF. The gene calls are TRBV14 and TRBJ1-3; D is ambiguous. V was cut by 6 bases and J by 0 bases, with 12 bases left in between. Germline CDR1 and CDR2: SGHDN and FVKESK. The CDR3 is 15 residues long.

CDR3 loop: CASSQAQGNSGANVLTF. In DNA form, the CDR3 reads TGTGCCAGCAGCCAAGCACAGGGCAACTCTGGGGCCAACGTCCTGACTTTC. The chain employs TRBV4-2 and TRBJ2-6; tentatively, D is TRBD1 (6 bases). CDR1 LGHNA and CDR2 YNFKEQ come from the germline V gene. V lost 1 base to trimming and J lost 0 bases, with 10 bases between them. The CDR3 spans 17 residues.

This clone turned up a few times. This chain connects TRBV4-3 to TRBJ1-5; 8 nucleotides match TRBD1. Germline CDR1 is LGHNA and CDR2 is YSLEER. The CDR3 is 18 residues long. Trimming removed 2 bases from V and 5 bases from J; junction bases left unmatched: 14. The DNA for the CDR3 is TGCGCCAGCAGCCAATATTATAGTGGGCAGGGGGCTGATCAGCCCCAGCATTTT. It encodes CASSQYYSGQGADQPQHF.

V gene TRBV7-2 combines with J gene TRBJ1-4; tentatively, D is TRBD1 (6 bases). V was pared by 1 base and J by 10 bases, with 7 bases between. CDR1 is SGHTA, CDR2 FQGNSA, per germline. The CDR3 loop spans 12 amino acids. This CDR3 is CASSLDRVKLFF. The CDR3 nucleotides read TGTGCCAGCAGCTTAGACAGGGTAAAACTGTTTTTT.

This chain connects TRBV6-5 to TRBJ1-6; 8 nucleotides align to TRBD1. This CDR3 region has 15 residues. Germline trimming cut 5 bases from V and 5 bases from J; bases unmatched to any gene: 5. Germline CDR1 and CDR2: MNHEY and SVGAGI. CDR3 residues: CASSPRQGNNSPLHF. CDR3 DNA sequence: TGTGCCAGCAGTCCCCGACAGGGGAATAATTCACCCCTCCACTTT.

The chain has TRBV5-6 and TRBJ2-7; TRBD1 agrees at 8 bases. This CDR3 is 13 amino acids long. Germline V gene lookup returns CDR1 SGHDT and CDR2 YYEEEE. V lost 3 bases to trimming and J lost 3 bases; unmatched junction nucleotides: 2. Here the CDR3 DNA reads TGTGCCAGCAGCTCCGACAGGGGCTACGAGCAGTACTTC. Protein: CASSSDRGYEQYF.

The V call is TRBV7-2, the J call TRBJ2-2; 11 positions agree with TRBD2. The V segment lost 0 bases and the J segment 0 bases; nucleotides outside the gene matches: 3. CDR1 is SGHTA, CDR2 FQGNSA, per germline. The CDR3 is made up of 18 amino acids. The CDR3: CASSLALAGASNTGELFF. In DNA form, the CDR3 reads TGTGCCAGCAGCTTAGCACTAGCGGGGGCTTCGAACACCGGGGAGCTGTTTTTT.

The CDR3 is CASSLQISGNTIYF. The CDR3 region has the DNA TGTGCCAGCAGCTTACAGATTTCTGGAAACACCATATATTTT. The chain has TRBV5-6 and TRBJ1-3; D is uncertain. The CDR3 runs to 14 residues. Germline V CDR1 and CDR2: SGHDT, YYEEEE. Between the trimmed V and J ends, which lost 2 bases and 1 base, there was a span of 7 bases.

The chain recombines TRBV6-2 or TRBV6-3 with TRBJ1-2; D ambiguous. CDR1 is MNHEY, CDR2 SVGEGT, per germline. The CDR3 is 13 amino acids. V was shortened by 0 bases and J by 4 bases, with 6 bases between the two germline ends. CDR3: CASSYSATYGYTF. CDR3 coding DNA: TGTGCCAGCAGTTACTCGGCAACCTATGGCTACACCTTC.

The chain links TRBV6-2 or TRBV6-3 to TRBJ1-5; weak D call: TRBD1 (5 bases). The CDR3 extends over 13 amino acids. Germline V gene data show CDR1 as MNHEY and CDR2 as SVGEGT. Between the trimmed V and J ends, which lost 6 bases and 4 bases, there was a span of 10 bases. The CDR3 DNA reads TGTGCCAGCAGCCCCGACAGAAATCAGCCCCAGCATTTT. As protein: CASSPDRNQPQHF.

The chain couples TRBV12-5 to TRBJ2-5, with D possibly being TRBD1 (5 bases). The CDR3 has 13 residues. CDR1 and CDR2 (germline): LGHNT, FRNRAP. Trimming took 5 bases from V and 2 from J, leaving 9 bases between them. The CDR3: CASGSGAQETQYF. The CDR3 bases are TGTGCTAGTGGTAGTGGGGCGCAAGAGACCCAGTACTTC.

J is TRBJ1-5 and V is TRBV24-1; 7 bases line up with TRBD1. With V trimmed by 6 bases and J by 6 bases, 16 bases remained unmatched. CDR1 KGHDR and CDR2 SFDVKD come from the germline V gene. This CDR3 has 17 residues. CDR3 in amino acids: CATSSGQVGFGGQPQHF. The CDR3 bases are TGTGCCACCAGTTCTGGACAGGTAGGATTTGGCGGTCAGCCCCAGCATTTT.

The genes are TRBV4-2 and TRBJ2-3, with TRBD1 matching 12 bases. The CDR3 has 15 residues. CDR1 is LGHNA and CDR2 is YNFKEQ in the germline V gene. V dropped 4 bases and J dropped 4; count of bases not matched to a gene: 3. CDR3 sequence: CASSLGTGGADTQYF. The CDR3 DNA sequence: TGTGCCAGCAGCCTCGGGACAGGGGGCGCAGATACGCAGTATTTT.

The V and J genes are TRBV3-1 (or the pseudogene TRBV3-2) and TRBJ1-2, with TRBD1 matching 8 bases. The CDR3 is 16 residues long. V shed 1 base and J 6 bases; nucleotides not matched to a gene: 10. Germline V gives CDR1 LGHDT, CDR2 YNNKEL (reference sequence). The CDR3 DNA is TGTGCCAGCAGCCAAGGCACTGTCAGGGGGCGGGATGGCTACACCTTC. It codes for CASSQGTVRGRDGYTF.

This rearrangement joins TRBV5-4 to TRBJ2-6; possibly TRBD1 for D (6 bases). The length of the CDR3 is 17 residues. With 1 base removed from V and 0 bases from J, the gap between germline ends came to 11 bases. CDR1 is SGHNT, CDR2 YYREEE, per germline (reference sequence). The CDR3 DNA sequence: TGTGCCAGCAGCTTGTGGGACATTTTCTCTGGGGCCAACGTCCTGACTTTC. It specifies CASSLWDIFSGANVLTF.

DNA of the CDR3: TGTGCCGCCCCGGAGGGGCGAAACACTGAAGCTTTCTTT. It translates to CAAPEGRNTEAFF. The chain links TRBV6-5 to TRBJ1-1; TRBD1 might be the D (5 bases). Trimming removed 11 bases from V and 2 bases from J, with 15 bases in between. The CDR3 loop spans 13 amino acids. Germline CDR1 and CDR2: MNHEY and SVGAGI.

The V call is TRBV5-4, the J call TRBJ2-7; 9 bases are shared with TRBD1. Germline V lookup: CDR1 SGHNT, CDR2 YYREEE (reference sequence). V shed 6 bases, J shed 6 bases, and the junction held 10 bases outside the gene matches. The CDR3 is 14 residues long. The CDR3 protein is CASTVTLTGGEQYF. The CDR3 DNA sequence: TGTGCCAGCACCGTCACTTTGACAGGGGGCGAGCAGTACTTC.

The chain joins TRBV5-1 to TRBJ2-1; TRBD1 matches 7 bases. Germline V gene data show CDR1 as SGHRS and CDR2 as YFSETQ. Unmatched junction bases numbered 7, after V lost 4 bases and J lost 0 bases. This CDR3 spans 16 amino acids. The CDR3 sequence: CASSAEGASSYNEQFF. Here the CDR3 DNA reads TGCGCCAGCAGCGCCGAGGGGGCCTCCTCCTACAATGAGCAGTTCTTC.